Each of the 5 T cell receptor beta chains below was sequenced from the same sample in a study of T cells in Graves' hyperthyroidism and ophthalmopathy. Researchers amplified the TCR beta CDR3 regions from RNA transcripts. A set of HTBI primers served as the primers for a first-round RT-PCR of the TCR CDR3. One entry per CDR3 protein results from TCRdb running MiXCR on the multiplex PCR reads. The sample contains about 59,000 distinct CDR3 sequences, 53% of which appear only once. Source material: blood. These receptor sequences come from a woman in her sixties with Graves' ophthalmopathy.

The chain is built from TRBV19 and TRBJ1-1; D gene ambiguous. The germline CDR1 and CDR2 sequences are LNHDA and SQIVND (reference sequence). Trimming took 7 bases from V and 7 from J, leaving 22 bases between them. The CDR3 consists of 15 residues. In nucleotides, the CDR3 is TGTGCCAGTAAAGGGCTGGCGGGAGGCTACAATGAAGCTTTCTTT. Amino acids: CASKGLAGGYNEAFF.

The genes are TRBV24-1 and TRBJ2-3; D may be TRBD1 (6 bases). The V gene lost 1 base and the J gene lost 0 bases, with 10 bases spanning the gap. The germline V gene encodes CDR1 KGHDR and CDR2 SFDVKD. This CDR3 is 16 amino acids long. The CDR3 region is CATSDFRDTSTDTQYF. Written as DNA, the CDR3 is TGTGCCACCAGTGATTTTCGGGACACAAGCACAGATACGCAGTATTTT.

This clonotype appeared many times. The CDR3 region has the DNA TGTGCCAGCAGCCTACCCGGACAGGGTCGCACCGGGGAGCTGTTTTTT. It encodes CASSLPGQGRTGELFF. The chain links TRBV28 to TRBJ2-2; TRBD1 matches at 8 bases. Per germline, CDR1 MDHEN and CDR2 SYDVKM. J was trimmed by 4 bases and V by 6 bases; bases with no gene match: 10. The CDR3 has 16 amino acids. Full variable domain (missing parts from reference TRBV28 and TRBJ2-2): DVKVTQSSRYLVKRTGEKVFLECVQDMDHENMFWYRQDPGLGLRLIYFSYDVKMKEKGDIPEGYSVSREKKERFSLILESASTNQTSMYLCASSLPGQGRTGELFFGEGSRLTVL.

Ten or more counts support this clonotype. This chain links TRBV5-6 with TRBJ2-6; D may correspond to TRBD1 or TRBD2 (5 bases each). Germline V gene data show CDR1 as SGHDT and CDR2 as YYEEEE. The CDR3 is 18 amino acids. Deletions cut 0 bases from V and 0 bases from J, with 13 bases between. This CDR3 is CASSLGIDGTSGANVLTF. As DNA, the CDR3 is TGTGCCAGCAGCTTGGGGATTGACGGGACCTCTGGGGCCAACGTCCTGACTTTC.

This clonotype came up once. The chain couples TRBV20-1 to TRBJ2-2; D is possibly TRBD1 (5 bases). The CDR3 totals 14 residues. Per the germline V gene, CDR1 is DFQATT and CDR2 is SNEGSKA (reference sequence). Trimming left V 3 bases short and J 6 bases short, with 14 bases between. In nucleotides, the CDR3 is TGCAGTGCTAGTGGGGCAAGGATGGCCGGGGAGCTGTTTTTT. It yields the protein CSASGARMAGELFF.